Listed below are T cell receptor beta chains from one sample, sequenced in a study of blood T cell repertoires in COVID-19. TCRdb's table, derived via immunoSEQ multiplex PCR, lists solely in-frame clones and lacks some. Seen here are hundreds of thousands of clones, 80% to 90% observed once, and the top ten hold around 2.2%. Sequencing used PBMCs or T cells enriched from blood (not recorded which). The receptors come from a young man who had recovered from COVID-19. Both conserved end residues are part of each CDR3. The D gene is left open where the match is weak. Only part of the rows carry a size: once, few, many, or a class if the clone is expanded.

clone_size j_call v_call d_call cdr3_nt cdr3_aa
. TRBJ2-5 TRBV30 TRBD2 TGTGCCTGGAGTGGAGAGGGCGGGGGGCGAGAGACCCAGTACTTC CAWSGEGGGRETQYF
. TRBJ2-3 TRBV7-3 . TGTGCCAGCAGCTTACAGGGGTCAGATACGCAGTATTTT CASSLQGSDTQYF
. TRBJ2-5 TRBV7-8 TRBD2 TGTGCCAGCAGCTCGCGTAGCGGGGGGGCCAGGAAGACCCAGTACTTC CASSSRSGGARKTQYF
. TRBJ1-5 TRBV10-2 TRBD1 TGCGCCAGCAGAGAGACAGGGGGCGTTGGGCAGCCCCAGCATTTT CASRETGGVGQPQHF
. TRBJ2-2 TRBV19 TRBD1 TGTGCCAGTAGTATATCGGGACAGGGAACCGGGGAGCTGTTTTTT CASSISGQGTGELFF
once TRBJ2-7 TRBV5-1 . TGCGCCAGCAGCTTGGGGCAGGCCTCCTACGAGCAGTACTTC CASSLGQASYEQYF
. TRBJ1-4 TRBV6-1 TRBD1 TGTGCCAGCAGTGAGGCAGGGGGCGATGAAAAACTGTTTTTT CASSEAGGDEKLFF
. TRBJ2-7 TRBV5-4 . TGTGCCAGCAGCTTGGAACAGGTTTCCTACGAGCAGTACTTC CASSLEQVSYEQYF
. TRBJ1-2 TRBV4-1 . TGCGCCAGCAGCCAGGACCGCCCGGGAGGCGGCTACACCTTC CASSQDRPGGGYTF
. TRBJ1-5 TRBV16 TRBD1 TGTGCCAGCAGCCAATTGAGACAGGGGAAATCAAAGCCCCAGCATTTT CASSQLRQGKSKPQHF
. TRBJ2-1 TRBV2 TRBD2 TGTGCCAGCAGTTTAGCGGGGGGACTTAGCTCCTACAATGAGCAGTTCTTC CASSLAGGLSSYNEQFF
. TRBJ2-5 TRBV18 TRBD2 TGTGCCAGCTCATCTTCCCCGAGCGGGGGACCATTAATAAAGACCCAGTACTTC CASSSSPSGGPLIKTQYF
. TRBJ1-4 TRBV4-1 TRBD1 TGCGCCAGCAGAACCCGACAGGGATCAGAAAAACTGTTTTTT CASRTRQGSEKLFF
. TRBJ2-1 TRBV24-1 TRBD1 TGTGCCACCAGTGAGGGGACAGGGTCCTACAATGAGCAGTTCTTC CATSEGTGSYNEQFF
. TRBJ2-5 TRBV18 . TGTGCCAGCTCATGGGACTCTAAGGGGACGGAGACCCAGTACTTC CASSWDSKGTETQYF
. TRBJ1-2 TRBV18 . TGTGCCAGCTCACCAAGTTTTCAGGGCGGCTATGGCTACACCTTC CASSPSFQGGYGYTF